The rows below give T cell receptor beta chains drawn from one sample of a study of shared clonotypes between healthy human individuals. Libraries were prepared by immunoSEQ multiplex PCR; TCRdb keeps only in-frame clonotypes and omits some of them. Of 850,000 to 1,200,000 clones listed, about 75% are singletons. Sequenced input: memory CD4+ T cells sorted from blood. Every receptor here comes from a man aged 18-30 years in good health. Both conserved end residues are part of each CDR3. Size values are once, few and many counts, or a class for expanded clones, and some rows have none.

TRBV28,few,TRBJ1-6,CASSSPDRVSRNSPLHF
TRBV4-1,NA,TRBJ1-2,CASSQDIWDRVSGYTF
TRBV4-3,NA,TRBJ2-2,CASGGVANTGELFF
TRBV2,NA,TRBJ1-5,CASSRTGKSNQPQHF
TRBV4-3,NA,TRBJ2-1,CASSQEMNGWRIDEQFF
TRBV27,few,TRBJ1-1,CASSLRDIGTEAFF
TRBV30,NA,TRBJ1-1,CAWSTLDRGSEAFF
TRBV7-2,NA,TRBJ1-5,CASSRGGNGQPQHF
TRBV28,NA,TRBJ1-1,CASSTAWAVMNTEAFF
TRBV5-1,NA,TRBJ1-1,CASSLDPAANTEAFF
TRBV15,NA,TRBJ2-7,CASGLAGSYEQYF
TRBV7-2,NA,TRBJ2-3,CASSSAGLHTDTQYF
TRBV18,NA,TRBJ1-2,CASSPTSREQGNYGYTF
TRBV5-4,NA,TRBJ1-2,CASSLAGSYGYTF
TRBV30,NA,TRBJ2-2,CAWRRGSNTGELFF
TRBV7-9,NA,TRBJ1-5,CASSYGTASQPQHF
TRBV7-9,NA,TRBJ2-2,CASSPVAGANTGELFF
TRBV27,many,TRBJ1-6,CASSMDPRPYNSPLHF
TRBV30,NA,TRBJ2-5,CAWSRRGWYQETQYF
TRBV27,many,TRBJ1-2,CASSWDGRNYGYTF
TRBV30,NA,TRBJ1-6,CAWSVDSNSPLHF
TRBV12-5,NA,TRBJ1-4,CASGTGSGTGNEKLFF
TRBV6-6,NA,TRBJ1-3,CASSYGQGNTIYF
TRBV5-8,NA,TRBJ2-7,CASSLAGTGGFYEQYF
TRBV14,NA,TRBJ1-2,CASSQDSGTVRGYTF
TRBV10-2,NA,TRBJ1-2,CASSESYSDNYGYTF
TRBV2,NA,TRBJ2-5,CASTFGGETQYF
TRBV5-1,few,TRBJ2-7,CASSLGDRVYEQYF
TRBV5-8,once,TRBJ2-6,CASSLVLGGANVLTF
TRBV7-9,many,TRBJ1-2,CASARTVYGYTF
TRBV6-5,NA,TRBJ2-1,CASSYATSAYNEQFF
TRBV6-1,once,TRBJ2-4,CASRERGPINIQYF
TRBV11-2,NA,TRBJ1-1,CASSFPLTGINTEAFF
TRBV5-8,NA,TRBJ1-3,CASSFRDSGNTIYF
TRBV27,NA,TRBJ1-6,CASSPLRLTNSPLHF
TRBV10-3,NA,TRBJ2-1,CAISESPSSGRVGGDEQFF
TRBV29-1,NA,TRBJ2-7,CSVLAGRVSSYEQYF
TRBV11-2,NA,TRBJ2-2,CASSINTGELFF
TRBV18,NA,TRBJ1-5,CASSPGYSNQPQHF
TRBV10-3,few,TRBJ2-3,CAISEGAGGLAPSGYF